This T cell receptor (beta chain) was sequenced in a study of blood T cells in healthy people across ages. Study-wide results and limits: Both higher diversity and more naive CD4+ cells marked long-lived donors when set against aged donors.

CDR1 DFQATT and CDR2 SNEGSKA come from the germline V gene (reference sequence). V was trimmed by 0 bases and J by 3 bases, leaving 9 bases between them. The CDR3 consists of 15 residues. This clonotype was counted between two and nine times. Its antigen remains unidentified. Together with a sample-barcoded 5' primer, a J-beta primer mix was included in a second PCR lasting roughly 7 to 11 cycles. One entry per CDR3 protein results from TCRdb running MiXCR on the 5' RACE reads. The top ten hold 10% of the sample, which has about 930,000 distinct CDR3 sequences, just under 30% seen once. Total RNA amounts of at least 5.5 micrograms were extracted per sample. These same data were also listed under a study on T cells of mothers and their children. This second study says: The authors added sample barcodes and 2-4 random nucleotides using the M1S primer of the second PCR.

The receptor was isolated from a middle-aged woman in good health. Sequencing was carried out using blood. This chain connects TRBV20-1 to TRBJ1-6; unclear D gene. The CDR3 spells CSAREGKGYNSPLHF. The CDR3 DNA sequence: TGCAGTGCTAGAGAGGGAAAAGGCTATAATTCACCCCTCCACTTT.